This is a list of T cell receptor beta chains from one sample in a study of human T cells and chemical hapten exposure. TCRdb analysed the RACE reads with MiXCR anew, one entry per CDR3 protein. The sample contains tens of thousands of distinct CDR3 sequences, about 8.9% of which appear only once. The sequencing here drew on whole blood, taken in connection with sensitization to the hapten diphenylcyclopropenone (DPC). These receptors all come from a woman aged 40-49 years with alopecia areata. Some clones in this sample may be carry-over from other donors' samples. Both conserved end residues are part of each CDR3. Each record gives: J gene, D gene, clone size, V gene, CDR3 protein, CDR3 DNA. D genes are given only for firm matches. Size values are once, few and many counts, or a class for expanded clones, and some rows have none.

TRBJ1-2 | TRBD1 | many | TRBV7-3 | CASSLITGEGYTF | TGTGCCAGCAGCTTAATCACAGGGGAAGGCTACACCTTC
TRBJ1-2 | NA | NA | TRBV12-3/TRBV12-4 | CASSPGGGVVRGYTF | TGTGCCAGCAGTCCCGGTGGGGGAGTAGTTCGTGGCTACACCTTC
TRBJ1-1 | TRBD1 | many | TRBV14 | CASSQPNRGWNTEAFF | TGTGCCAGCAGCCAACCGAACAGGGGGTGGAACACTGAAGCTTTCTTT
TRBJ1-1 | NA | many | TRBV5-5 | CASSRIVNTEAFF | TGTGCCAGCAGCCGGATTGTGAACACTGAAGCTTTCTTT
TRBJ2-1 | NA | many | TRBV2 | CASSATQWAGSSYNEQFF | TGTGCCAGCAGTGCAACGCAGTGGGCGGGGAGCTCCTACAATGAGCAGTTCTTC
TRBJ2-1 | NA | NA | TRBV6-2/TRBV6-3 | CALPPVCEQFF | TGTGCCCTCCCCCCCGTGTGTGAGCAGTTCTTC
TRBJ1-2 | TRBD1 | many | TRBV7-2 | CASSQRQGDNYGYTF | TGTGCCAGCAGCCAACGACAGGGAGACAACTATGGCTACACCTTC
TRBJ2-3 | NA | many | TRBV12-3/TRBV12-4 | CASIAGPAASADTQYF | TGTGCCAGCATAGCAGGGCCCGCCGCAAGCGCAGATACGCAGTATTTT
TRBJ2-3 | NA | many | TRBV4-3 | CASSQSSVADTQYF | TGCGCCAGCAGCCAATCAAGTGTGGCAGATACGCAGTATTTT
TRBJ2-3 | TRBD2 | many | TRBV3-1 | CASSQSPGTSVNTQYF | TGTGCCAGCAGCCAATCTCCAGGGACTAGTGTAAATACGCAGTATTTT
TRBJ2-2 | TRBD1 | many | TRBV5-4 | CASSRDSNTGELFF | TGTGCCAGCAGCCGGGACAGCAACACCGGGGAGCTGTTTTTT
TRBJ1-6 | TRBD1 | NA | TRBV6-5 | CASSYRTGWSNSPLHF | TGTGCCAGCAGTTACAGGACAGGGTGGTCGAATTCACCCCTCCACTTT
TRBJ2-7 | TRBD2 | few | TRBV4-1 | CASSLPGTSVYEQYF | TGCGCCAGCAGCCTCCCCGGGACTAGCGTCTACGAGCAGTACTTC
TRBJ2-5 | TRBD2 | few | TRBV11-2 | CASSLVPGGGVQETQYF | TGTGCCAGCAGCTTAGTCCCTGGCGGGGGAGTACAAGAGACCCAGTACTTC
TRBJ2-3 | NA | few | TRBV6-5 | CASSYSNQGPDTQYF | TGTGCCAGCAGTTACTCGAATCAGGGGCCAGATACGCAGTATTTT
TRBJ1-2 | NA | few | TRBV7-2 | CASSYGQFLGGYTF | TGTGCCAGCAGCTATGGACAGTTTCTGGGCGGCTACACCTTC
TRBJ2-7 | TRBD1 | many | TRBV27 | CASSPGTAYEQYF | TGTGCCAGCAGTCCCGGGACAGCCTACGAGCAGTACTTC
TRBJ1-4 | NA | many | TRBV28 | CASSSLEKLFF | TGTGCCAGTTCCTCACTCGAAAAACTGTTTTTT
TRBJ2-7 | TRBD1 | NA | TRBV4-3 | CASSRGQGAYEQYF | TGCGCCAGCAGCCGAGGACAGGGGGCCTACGAGCAGTACTTC
TRBJ2-7 | NA | many | TRBV6-2/TRBV6-3 | CASTDPAVNYEQYF | TGTGCCAGCACCGACCCGGCCGTTAACTACGAGCAGTACTTC
TRBJ2-5 | NA | NA | TRBV18 | CASSPGWGQGEETQYF | TGTGCCAGCTCACCTGGTTGGGGGCAGGGAGAAGAGACCCAGTACTTC
TRBJ2-5 | TRBD2 | NA | TRBV6-2/TRBV6-3 | CASSPGMLAAYQETQYF | TGTGCCAGCAGCCCCGGGATGCTAGCGGCGTACCAAGAGACCCAGTACTTC
TRBJ1-6 | TRBD1 | many | TRBV28 | CASSPGDRTNSPLHF | TGTGCCAGCAGCCCGGGGGACAGGACGAATTCACCCCTCCACTTT
TRBJ2-2 | TRBD2 | NA | TRBV5-4 | CASRSLAGANTGELFF | TGTGCCAGCAGGTCACTAGCGGGGGCTAACACCGGGGAGCTGTTTTTT
TRBJ1-2 | NA | NA | TRBV6-6 | CASSGGWNYGYTF | TGTGCCAGCTCCGGTGGTTGGAACTATGGCTACACCTTC
TRBJ2-3 | TRBD2 | many | TRBV4-3 | CASSQGRLAGGDTQYF | TGCGCCAGCAGCCAAGGAAGACTAGCGGGGGGAGATACGCAGTATTTT
TRBJ1-2 | NA | NA | TRBV11-2 | CASSLVGGIVLGYTF | TGTGCCAGCAGCTTAGTTGGAGGGATTGTACTAGGCTACACCTTC
TRBJ2-7 | NA | NA | TRBV9 | CASSVGWGAEEQYF | TGTGCCAGCAGCGTAGGCTGGGGCGCGGAGGAGCAGTACTTC
TRBJ2-3 | NA | few | TRBV7-2 | CASSLGASTDTQFF | TGTGCCAGCAGCTTAGGTGCTAGCACAGATACGCAGTTTTTT
TRBJ1-5 | NA | NA | TRBV19 | CASSVTIGPQHF | TGTGCCAGTAGTGTAACGATTGGCCCCCAGCATTTT
TRBJ2-3 | TRBD1 | NA | TRBV28 | CASTIGQGVADTQYF | TGTGCCAGCACTATCGGACAGGGGGTCGCAGATACGCAGTATTTT
TRBJ2-3 | TRBD2 | NA | TRBV3-1 | CASSQRLAGAGTDTQYF | TGTGCCAGCAGCCAAAGACTAGCGGGGGCCGGCACAGATACGCAGTATTTT
TRBJ2-5 | NA | few | TRBV4-1 | CASSYILDSQETQYF | TGCGCCAGCAGTTACATCCTGGACAGCCAAGAGACCCAGTACTTC
TRBJ2-5 | TRBD2 | NA | TRBV6-1 | CASRTLAGEVETQYF | TGTGCCAGCAGAACTCTAGCGGGGGAGGTGGAGACCCAGTACTTC
TRBJ1-4 | TRBD1 | many | TRBV6-1 | CASRGQGGNEKLFF | TGTGCCAGCAGGGGACAGGGCGGCAATGAAAAACTGTTTTTT
TRBJ2-5 | TRBD2 | medium-sized | TRBV5-1 | CASSYGVSVAGGRVETQYF | TGCGCCAGCAGCTATGGCGTTTCCGTAGCGGGGGGCCGGGTGGAGACCCAGTACTTC
TRBJ2-3 | NA | many | TRBV7-2 | CASSLVYPPDTQYF | TGTGCCAGCAGCTTAGTGTATCCCCCAGATACGCAGTATTTT
TRBJ2-7 | NA | few | TRBV20-1 | CSTSSSYEQYF | TGCAGTACAAGTAGCTCCTACGAGCAGTACTTC
TRBJ1-1 | TRBD1 | many | TRBV3-1 | CASSQTGRATEAFF | TGTGCCAGCAGCCAGACAGGGCGGGCCACTGAAGCTTTCTTT
TRBJ2-3 | NA | few | TRBV28 | CASSPRGAGTDTQYF | TGTGCCAGCAGTCCTCGGGGGGCCGGGACAGATACGCAGTATTTT
TRBJ2-7 | TRBD1 | many | TRBV15 | CATSKDRGRAYEQYF | TGTGCCACCAGCAAAGACAGGGGGCGGGCCTACGAGCAGTACTTC
TRBJ1-5 | NA | few | TRBV7-9 | CASSVGRGTGQPQHF | TGTGCCAGCAGCGTAGGCCGAGGTACCGGTCAGCCCCAGCATTTT
TRBJ1-1 | NA | few | TRBV2 | CASSERGTFGAFF | TGTGCCAGCAGTGAGAGAGGGACGTTCGGGGCTTTCTTT
TRBJ2-1 | TRBD2 | many | TRBV7-9 | CASSLAPGLAGGYNEQFF | TGTGCCAGCAGCTTAGCTCCTGGACTAGCGGGGGGTTACAATGAGCAGTTCTTC
TRBJ1-4 | NA | NA | TRBV20-1 | CSGRRATNEKLFF | TGCAGTGGCAGGAGAGCAACTAATGAAAAACTGTTTTTT
TRBJ1-1 | NA | many | TRBV28 | CASSVQLSEAFF | TGTGCCAGCAGTGTACAGCTTTCGGAAGCTTTCTTT
TRBJ1-1 | NA | NA | TRBV12-5 | CASGSGGSTEAFF | TGTGCTAGTGGTTCTGGGGGTAGCACTGAAGCTTTCTTT
TRBJ2-1 | NA | NA | TRBV10-3 | CAISPRGDEQFF | TGTGCCATCAGCCCCAGGGGAGATGAGCAGTTCTTC
TRBJ2-3 | TRBD1 | many | TRBV5-1 | CASSTGQGFLPSTDTQYF | TGCGCCAGCAGCACGGGACAGGGGTTTCTTCCCTCAACAGATACGCAGTATTTT
TRBJ2-3 | NA | NA | TRBV11-2 | CATKASTDTQYF | TGTGCTACCAAAGCCAGCACAGATACGCAGTATTTT
TRBJ2-5 | NA | few | TRBV13 | CASSLQDSETQYF | TGTGCCAGCAGCTTGCAGGACTCAGAGACCCAGTACTTC
TRBJ1-1 | NA | NA | TRBV6-2/TRBV6-3 | CASSYFGGLNTEAFF | TGTGCCAGCAGTTACTTCGGGGGCCTAAACACTGAAGCTTTCTTT
TRBJ1-5 | TRBD1 | NA | TRBV19 | CASSILTTGGNQPQHF | TGTGCCAGTAGTATCCTAACTACAGGGGGAAATCAGCCCCAGCATTTT
TRBJ1-2 | TRBD1 | NA | TRBV7-2 | CASSLGRTGPDGYTF | TGTGCCAGCAGCCTAGGTCGGACAGGGCCGGACGGCTACACCTTC
TRBJ1-1 | NA | NA | TRBV7-2 | CASSLEVGWKAEAFF | TGTGCCAGCAGCTTAGAGGTAGGGTGGAAAGCTGAAGCTTTCTTT
TRBJ2-7 | NA | few | TRBV28 | CASRHYGGSLHYEQYF | TGTGCCAGCAGACACTATGGAGGCTCCTTGCACTACGAGCAGTACTTC
TRBJ2-1 | TRBD1 | many | TRBV5-1 | CASSLWTGTHNEQFF | TGCGCCAGCAGCTTATGGACAGGGACCCACAATGAGCAGTTCTTC